One sample yielded the 20 T cell receptor beta chains listed below, sequenced in a study of blood T cell repertoires in COVID-19. Assay used: immunoSEQ multiplex PCR; TCRdb lists only in-frame clones, some missing. The sample lists about 34,000 clones; 85% to 90% were seen once. The source material was peripheral blood. Receptors originate from an older woman with active COVID-19.

V and J are TRBV13 and TRBJ1-2; 9 nucleotides agree with TRBD1. J gave up 2 bases and V 1 base, and 2 bases lay outside the gene matches. Germline-derived CDR1 and CDR2 are PRHDT and FYEKMQ (reference sequence). The CDR3 contains 15 residues. CDR3 coding DNA: TGTGCCAGCAGCTTAGTCGGGACAGGGAACTATGGCTACACCTTC. This gives the protein CASSLVGTGNYGYTF.

This chain uses TRBV7-2 with TRBJ1-1; 9 positions match TRBD1. The V gene's germline CDR1 is SGHTA and CDR2 FQGNSA. This CDR3 comprises 13 residues. V dropped 6 bases and J dropped 10; count of bases not matched to a gene: 9. The chain's CDR3 is CASSLGTGSGAFF. As DNA, the CDR3 is TGTGCCAGCAGTCTCGGGACAGGGTCAGGAGCTTTCTTT.

The CDR3 region is CASSEEGLAVMGTQYF. CDR3 bases: TGTGCCAGCAGTGAAGAGGGTCTAGCGGTCATGGGGACCCAGTACTTC. The chain recombines TRBV2 with TRBJ2-5, with 7 bases matching TRBD2. CDR1 and CDR2 from the germline V gene are SNHLY and FYNNEI. This CDR3 contains 16 residues. Losses at the gene ends were 1 base for V and 7 bases for J; bases not matched to a gene: 12.

This chain uses TRBV3-1 (or the pseudogene TRBV3-2) with TRBJ2-5; D unclear. This CDR3 contains 11 residues. V lost 5 bases to trimming and J lost 2 bases, with 3 bases between them. Per the germline V gene, CDR1 is LGHDT and CDR2 is YNNKEL (reference sequence). The CDR3 region is CASSYQETQYF. CDR3 in DNA: TGTGCCAGCAGCTATCAAGAGACCCAGTACTTC.

The J gene is TRBJ2-3, the V gene TRBV5-1; D uncertain. Trimming shortened V by 0 bases and J by 2 bases, and 7 bases separated the two germline ends. Germline V lookup: CDR1 SGHRS, CDR2 YFSETQ. The CDR3 spans 14 residues. CDR3 in DNA: TGCGCCAGCAGCTTGGGAGAAATCACAGATACGCAGTATTTT. Protein product: CASSLGEITDTQYF.

The chain combines TRBV19 with TRBJ2-2, with D unclear. CDR3 length: 16 residues. Trimming cost V 2 bases and J 0 bases, with 10 bases left between them. Germline assignment: CDR1 LNHDA and CDR2 SQIVND (reference sequence). DNA for the CDR3: TGTGCCAGTAGTATAATTGGCACCTCGAACACCGGGGAGCTGTTTTTT. This gives the protein CASSIIGTSNTGELFF.

This rearrangement joins TRBV7-3 to TRBJ2-3; D might be TRBD1 (6 bases). Trimming pared 2 bases from V and 6 bases from J, leaving 21 bases between. The CDR3 runs to 17 residues. Germline V CDR1 and CDR2: SGHTA, FQGTGA. The CDR3 coding sequence is TGTGCCAGCAGCTTATTCGGCCCAATCACAGGGAGTGATACGCAGTATTTT. This translates into CASSLFGPITGSDTQYF.

The rearrangement joins TRBV5-1 to TRBJ1-5, with D perhaps matching TRBD1 (5 bases). V lost 0 bases and J lost 4, with 14 bases in between. The germline V gene has CDR1 SGHRS and CDR2 YFSETQ. The CDR3 contains 16 residues. CDR3 DNA sequence: TGCGCCAGCAGCTTGGTCCCGGGGGAGGGTAATCAGCCCCAGCATTTT. Amino acids: CASSLVPGEGNQPQHF.

The rearrangement uses TRBV18 and TRBJ1-1, with D possibly matching TRBD1 (6 bases). CDR1 is KGHSH and CDR2 is LQKENI in the germline V gene. Trimming removed 4 bases from V and 2 bases from J, with 11 bases in between. The CDR3 is made up of 14 amino acids. The DNA for the CDR3 is TGTGCCAGCTCACGACAGGAATCAAACACTGAAGCTTTCTTT. Translation gives CASSRQESNTEAFF.

The genes are TRBV3-1 (or the pseudogene TRBV3-2) and TRBJ1-6, with 8 positions matching TRBD1. There are 14 residues in the CDR3. Germline V gene data show CDR1 as LGHDT and CDR2 as YNNKEL (reference sequence). J was trimmed by 7 bases and V by 4 bases; bases with no gene match: 3. CDR3 sequence: CASSPDRVNSPLHF. For the CDR3, the DNA is TGTGCCAGCAGCCCGGACAGGGTAAATTCACCCCTCCACTTT.

The gene calls are TRBV7-9 and TRBJ1-4; D ambiguous. From germline, CDR1 is SEHNR and CDR2 FQNEAQ (reference sequence). This CDR3 comprises 15 residues. V dropped 1 base and J dropped 0 bases, with 6 bases sitting between them. CDR3 bases: TGTGCCAGCAGCTTAGGTCCGGCAACTAATGAAAAACTGTTTTTT. Translating it yields CASSLGPATNEKLFF.

The rearrangement links TRBV5-1 to TRBJ2-2; possible D gene TRBD2, 5 bases. The CDR3 runs to 15 residues. CDR1 SGHRS and CDR2 YFSETQ come from the germline V gene. The V and J ends lost 4 bases and 2 bases respectively, with 12 bases between them. In nucleotides, the CDR3 is TGCGCCAGCAGCCCGAGGGCCGATAACACCGGGGAGCTGTTTTTT. Translation gives CASSPRADNTGELFF.

The V gene is TRBV5-1, the J gene TRBJ1-4, with D perhaps matching TRBD1 (5 bases). Germline V gene data show CDR1 as SGHRS and CDR2 as YFSETQ. The ends were cut back, 0 bases at V and 4 bases at J, with 7 bases in the middle. The CDR3 is 14 amino acids. The CDR3 DNA is TGCGCCAGCAGCTTGGGACAGCTTAATGAAAAACTGTTTTTT. Protein: CASSLGQLNEKLFF.

The chain couples TRBV4-1 to TRBJ2-7; the D gene is possibly TRBD2 (5 bases). The CDR3 runs 16 residues. Per the germline V gene, CDR1 is MGHRA and CDR2 is YSYEKL. V lost 3 bases and J lost 3, with 18 bases in between. The CDR3 coding sequence is TGCGCCAGCAGCCAGGAAGGATTGGGGAGTTACTACGAGCAGTACTTC. The encoded protein is CASSQEGLGSYYEQYF.

The gene calls are TRBV18 and TRBJ2-5; TRBD2 matches at 11 bases. The V and J ends lost 3 bases and 5 bases, in that order; junction bases with no gene match: 8. CDR1 is KGHSH, CDR2 LQKENI, per germline. The CDR3 is made up of 16 amino acids. In DNA form, the CDR3 reads TGTGCCAGCTCACCGATAGCGGGAGGGCCTCAGGAGACCCAGTACTTC. Its protein is CASSPIAGGPQETQYF.

The chain links TRBV5-4 to TRBJ1-6, with 8 nucleotides matching TRBD1. V dropped 2 bases and J dropped 10; count of bases not matched to a gene: 5. The CDR3 loop spans 14 amino acids. Looked up from germline, CDR1 is SGHNT and CDR2 is YYREEE (reference sequence). CDR3 sequence (DNA): TGTGCCAGCAGCTTAAGGACAGGGAACTCACCCCTCCACTTT. Translating it yields CASSLRTGNSPLHF.

The chain links TRBV12-3 or TRBV12-4 to TRBJ1-2; D unresolved. V dropped 5 bases and J dropped 7 bases, with 11 bases sitting between them. The CDR3 has 12 residues. The CDR3 here is CASSRWALGYTF. DNA for the CDR3: TGTGCCAGCAGTCGCTGGGCCCTTGGCTACACCTTC.

The rearrangement uses TRBV27 and TRBJ2-1; 9 bases map to TRBD1. J gave up 0 bases and V 5 bases, and 5 bases lay outside the gene matches. The CDR3 extends over 16 amino acids. Germline V gene data show CDR1 as MNHEY and CDR2 as SMNVEV (reference sequence). This CDR3 is CASSRTTGGSYNEQFF. DNA of the CDR3: TGTGCCAGCAGTCGGACGACAGGGGGCTCCTACAATGAGCAGTTCTTC.

This clone has only a few counts. This sequence joins TRBV18 and TRBJ1-1; a weak D match, TRBD1 (5 bases). V lost 2 bases, J lost 0 bases, and 13 bases lay in between. Germline loops: CDR1 KGHSH, CDR2 LQKENI. This CDR3 has 16 amino acids. The CDR3 nucleotides are TGTGCCAGCTCACCAACGACAGTAAATATGAACACTGAAGCTTTCTTT. Translated, it gives CASSPTTVNMNTEAFF.

The sample holds a few counts of this clone. The chain is built from TRBV4-1 and TRBJ1-6; 8 bases fit TRBD1. V trimming: 4 bases; J trimming: 3 bases; junction bases outside the gene matches: 5. Germline lookup yields CDR1 MGHRA and CDR2 YSYEKL. This CDR3 comprises 16 residues. The CDR3 region is CASSPLDRGYNSPLHF. Written as DNA, the CDR3 is TGCGCCAGCAGCCCCTTAGACAGGGGCTATAATTCACCCCTCCACTTT.